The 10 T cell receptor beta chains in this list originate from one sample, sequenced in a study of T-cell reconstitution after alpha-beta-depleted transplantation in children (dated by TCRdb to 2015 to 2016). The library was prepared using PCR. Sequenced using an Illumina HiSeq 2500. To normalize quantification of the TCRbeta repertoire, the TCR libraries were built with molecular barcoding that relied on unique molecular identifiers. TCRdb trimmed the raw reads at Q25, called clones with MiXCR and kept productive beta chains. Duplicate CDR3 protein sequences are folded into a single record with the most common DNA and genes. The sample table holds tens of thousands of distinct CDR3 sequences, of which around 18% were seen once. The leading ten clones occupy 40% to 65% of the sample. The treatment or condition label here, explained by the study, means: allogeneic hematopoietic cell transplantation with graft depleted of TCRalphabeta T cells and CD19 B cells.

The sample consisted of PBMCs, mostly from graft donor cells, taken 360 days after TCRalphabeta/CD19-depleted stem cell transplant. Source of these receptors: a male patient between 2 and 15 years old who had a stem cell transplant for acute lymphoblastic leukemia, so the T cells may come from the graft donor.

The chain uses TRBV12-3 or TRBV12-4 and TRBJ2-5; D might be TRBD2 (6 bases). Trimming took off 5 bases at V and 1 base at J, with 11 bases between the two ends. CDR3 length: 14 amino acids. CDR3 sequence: CASSPGGTQETQYF. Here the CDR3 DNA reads TGTGCCAGCAGTCCCGGCGGGACCCAAGAGACCCAGTACTTC.

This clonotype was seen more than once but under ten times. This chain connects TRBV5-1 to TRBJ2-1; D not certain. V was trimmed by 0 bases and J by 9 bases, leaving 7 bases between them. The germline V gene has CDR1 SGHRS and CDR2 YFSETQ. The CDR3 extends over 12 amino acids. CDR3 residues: CASSLVVREQFF. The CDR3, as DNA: TGCGCCAGCAGCTTGGTGGTACGTGAGCAGTTCTTC.

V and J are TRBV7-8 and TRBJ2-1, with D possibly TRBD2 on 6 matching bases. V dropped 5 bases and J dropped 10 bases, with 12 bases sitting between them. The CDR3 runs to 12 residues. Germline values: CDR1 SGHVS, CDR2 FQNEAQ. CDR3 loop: CASSLQRAEQFF. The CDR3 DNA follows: TGTGCCAGCAGCCTGCAGCGGGCGGAGCAGTTCTTC.

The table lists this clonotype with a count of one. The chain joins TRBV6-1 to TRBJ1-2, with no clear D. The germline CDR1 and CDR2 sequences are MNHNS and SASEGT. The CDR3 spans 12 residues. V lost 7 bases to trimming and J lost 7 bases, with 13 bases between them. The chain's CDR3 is CASTVDRLGYTF. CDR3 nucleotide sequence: TGTGCCAGCACCGTGGACCGTCTTGGCTACACCTTC.

The CDR3 here is CASSLAQGSGELFF. The CDR3 DNA reads as TGTGCCAGCAGTTTAGCACAGGGCTCCGGGGAGCTGTTTTTT. The rearrangement uses TRBV12-3 or TRBV12-4 and TRBJ2-2; the D gene is possibly TRBD1 (6 bases). Trimming stripped 0 bases from V and 6 bases from J, with 8 bases between. This CDR3 contains 14 residues.

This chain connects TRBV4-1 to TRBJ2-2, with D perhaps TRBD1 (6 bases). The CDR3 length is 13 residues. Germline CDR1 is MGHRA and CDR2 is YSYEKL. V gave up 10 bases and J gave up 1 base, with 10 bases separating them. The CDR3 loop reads CAIMDRNTGELFF. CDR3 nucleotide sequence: TGCGCCATTATGGACAGGAACACCGGGGAGCTGTTTTTT.

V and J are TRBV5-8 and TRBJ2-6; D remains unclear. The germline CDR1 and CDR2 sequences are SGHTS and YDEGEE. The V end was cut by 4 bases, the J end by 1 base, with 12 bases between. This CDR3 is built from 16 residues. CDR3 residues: CASSVYGGSGANVLTF. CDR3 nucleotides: TGTGCCAGCAGCGTTTACGGTGGGTCTGGGGCCAACGTCCTGACTTTC.

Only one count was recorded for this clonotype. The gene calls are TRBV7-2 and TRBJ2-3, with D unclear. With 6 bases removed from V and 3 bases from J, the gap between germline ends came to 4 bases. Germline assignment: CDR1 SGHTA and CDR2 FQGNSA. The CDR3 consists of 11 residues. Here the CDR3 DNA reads TGTGCCAGCAGGGGGACAGATACGCAGTATTTT. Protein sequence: CASRGTDTQYF.

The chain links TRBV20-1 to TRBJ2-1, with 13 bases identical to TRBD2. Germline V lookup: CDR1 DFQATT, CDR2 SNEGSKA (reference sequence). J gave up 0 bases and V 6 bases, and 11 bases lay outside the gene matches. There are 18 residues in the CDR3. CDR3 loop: CSALLTSGRFSSYNEQFF. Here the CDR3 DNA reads TGCAGTGCCCTCCTGACTAGCGGGAGGTTTAGCTCCTACAATGAGCAGTTCTTC.

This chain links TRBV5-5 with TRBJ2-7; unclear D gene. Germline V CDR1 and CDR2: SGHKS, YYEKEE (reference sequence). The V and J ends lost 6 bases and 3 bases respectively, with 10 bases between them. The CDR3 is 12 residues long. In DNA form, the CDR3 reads TGTGCCAGCATCCGGACCAGCTACGAGCAGTACTTC. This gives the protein CASIRTSYEQYF.